Each of the 18 T cell receptor beta chains below was sequenced from the same sample in a study of cytomegalovirus exposure and HLA in healthy donors. Primers: 60 Vbeta forward and 13 Jbeta reverse. Repertoires were generated with immunoSEQ multiplex PCR, while TCRdb's copy carries only in-frame clones and drops some. The sample carries roughly 120,000 clones, around four fifths recorded once. Sequencing used PBMCs. These receptor sequences come from a woman aged 55-69 years in good health and CMV-seropositive.

The V and J genes are TRBV28 and TRBJ1-5, with a tentative D call TRBD1 (5 bases). V gave up 1 base and J gave up 0 bases, with 10 bases separating them. Germline values: CDR1 MDHEN, CDR2 SYDVKM. This CDR3 comprises 16 residues. The CDR3 is CASSLSQGISNQPQHF. CDR3 DNA sequence: TGTGCCAGCAGTTTATCCCAGGGAATTAGCAATCAGCCCCAGCATTTT. The whole variable domain, filled in from reference TRBV28 and TRBJ1-5, reads DVKVTQSSRYLVKRTGEKVFLECVQDMDHENMFWYRQDPGLGLRLIYFSYDVKMKEKGDIPEGYSVSREKKERFSLILESASTNQTSMYLCASSLSQGISNQPQHFGDGTRLSIL.

The chain uses TRBV13 and TRBJ2-1, with 12 bases identical to TRBD2. The CDR3 has 16 amino acids. CDR1 is PRHDT and CDR2 is FYEKMQ in the germline V gene (reference sequence). The J segment lost 6 bases and the V segment lost 5 bases, leaving 8 bases of the junction unmatched. The CDR3 region has the DNA TGTGCCAGCAGCACCTCTAGCGGGAGGGAATTCAATGAGCAGTTCTTC. Translated, it gives CASSTSSGREFNEQFF.

In its sample, this clone was seen once. The V gene is TRBV29-1, the J gene TRBJ2-3; TRBD2 agrees at 9 bases. The CDR3 runs to 14 residues. The germline gives CDR1 SQVTM, CDR2 ANQGSEA. V dropped 4 bases and J dropped 5; count of bases not matched to a gene: 7. CDR3 region: CSVVLPAGGDTQYF. CDR3 coding DNA: TGCAGCGTTGTACTCCCAGCGGGAGGAGATACGCAGTATTTT.

The table lists this clone with a count of one. This chain connects TRBV13 to TRBJ2-3, with D perhaps TRBD2 (7 bases). CDR3 length: 16 amino acids. Germline assignment: CDR1 PRHDT and CDR2 FYEKMQ (reference sequence). The V end was cut by 7 bases, the J end by 3 bases, with 20 bases between. This CDR3 reads CASTLQGGWGTDTQYF. In DNA, the CDR3 is TGTGCCAGCACCCTACAGGGAGGGTGGGGGACAGATACGCAGTATTTT.

The chain joins TRBV29-1 to TRBJ1-1, with TRBD1 as a possible D gene (5 bases). This CDR3 region has 11 residues. Trimming took 6 bases from V and 4 from J, leaving 9 bases between them. Germline V gene data show CDR1 as SQVTM and CDR2 as ANQGSEA. The CDR3 bases are TGCAGCGTCCCAGGGCCCACTGAAGCTTTCTTT. Residues: CSVPGPTEAFF.

The genes are TRBV5-1 and TRBJ1-1, with D possibly being TRBD1 (6 bases). The V and J ends lost 3 bases and 0 bases respectively, with 15 bases between them. The CDR3 runs to 16 residues. CDR1 and CDR2 from the germline V gene are SGHRS and YFSETQ. CDR3 in amino acids: CASSSPQGPLNTEAFF. The CDR3 DNA follows: TGCGCCAGCAGCTCTCCACAGGGTCCCCTGAACACTGAAGCTTTCTTT.

The chain uses TRBV5-1 and TRBJ2-3, with 8 bases lining up with TRBD2. The CDR3 extends over 14 amino acids. The trim removed 3 bases at V and 5 bases at J, leaving 5 bases unmatched. In germline, CDR1 is SGHRS, CDR2 YFSETQ. The CDR3 reads CASSYSAGVDTQYF. The CDR3 bases are TGCGCCAGCAGCTACTCAGCGGGGGTAGATACGCAGTATTTT.

The genes are TRBV23-1 and TRBJ2-1, with a tentative D call TRBD2 (6 bases). TRBV23-1 is an ORF, with its function uncertain. Trimming took 0 bases from V and 7 from J, leaving 16 bases between them. The CDR3 has 16 residues. Here the CDR3 reads CASSQSVVRGRNEQFF. In DNA, the CDR3 is TGCGCCAGCAGTCAATCGGTGGTGCGGGGCCGGAATGAGCAGTTCTTC.

The genes are TRBV5-4 and TRBJ2-7, with TRBD1 matching 8 bases. Germline CDR1 SGHNT, CDR2 YYREEE (reference sequence). J was trimmed by 7 bases and V by 9 bases; bases with no gene match: 18. The CDR3 consists of 15 residues. The CDR3 DNA is TGTGCCACCTCGGCCCCCGACAGGGGTTCTTGGGAGCAGTACTTC. Residues: CATSAPDRGSWEQYF.

The chain joins TRBV4-1 to TRBJ2-5; D perhaps matches TRBD2 (6 bases). With the DNA end fitting TRBJ2-7 better, the J assignment may be wrong. Germline V gives CDR1 MGHRA, CDR2 YSYEKL. The CDR3 totals 17 residues. Here the CDR3 DNA reads TGCGCCAGCAGCCAATTTCTTATAGGGAGGAGCTCCTACGAGCAGTACTTC. Protein product: CASSQFLIGRSSYEQYF.

This clone is a singleton in its sample. The CDR3 carries no conserved terminal phenylalanine or tryptophan, so it likely arises from a read error. The DNA is omitted, as the CDR3 cannot be located on it reliably, and the CDR3 follows TCRdb's listing. The chain couples TRBV18 to TRBJ1-1; the table's D gene call, TRBD1, was not cross checked with the DNA. Germline V gene lookup returns CDR1 KGHSH and CDR2 LQKENI. 12 amino acids form the CDR3, both terminal residues included. The CDR3 loop is CASSLGGQGLTM.

CDR3 residues: CASPKAGNTEAFF. The CDR3 DNA is TGTGCCAGCCCGAAAGCGGGAAACACTGAAGCTTTCTTT. The chain carries TRBV6-6 and TRBJ1-1; D remains unclear. In germline, CDR1 is MNHNY, CDR2 SVGAGI (reference sequence). Trimming removed 8 bases from V and 2 bases from J, with 12 bases in between. This CDR3 region has 13 residues.

The chain recombines TRBV4-2 with TRBJ1-5; 8 bases map to TRBD1. V lost 5 bases and J lost 4; bases outside the gene matches: 7. The germline CDR1 and CDR2 sequences are LGHNA and YNFKEQ. This CDR3 is 15 amino acids long. The CDR3 loop is CASSLDRGGNQPQHF. The CDR3 nucleotides read TGTGCCAGCAGCTTAGACAGGGGCGGGAATCAGCCCCAGCATTTT.

V usage is TRBV27 and J usage is TRBJ2-7; 11 nucleotides align to TRBD2. This CDR3 region has 15 residues. V was pared by 4 bases and J by 3 bases, with 5 bases of the junction left unmatched. Germline V gene lookup returns CDR1 MNHEY and CDR2 SMNVEV (reference sequence). The CDR3, as DNA: TGTGCCAGCAGTTCCGGGACTAGCGGACACTACGAGCAGTACTTC. Amino acid sequence: CASSSGTSGHYEQYF.

The chain couples TRBV7-9 to TRBJ2-7, with 8 bases identical to TRBD1. From germline, CDR1 is SEHNR and CDR2 FQNEAQ (reference sequence). The V and J ends lost 1 base and 4 bases, in that order; junction bases with no gene match: 9. This CDR3 comprises 16 residues. CDR3 loop: CASSLVPSTGDYEQYF. In nucleotides, the CDR3 is TGTGCCAGCAGCTTAGTACCATCGACAGGGGATTACGAGCAGTACTTC.

This chain joins TRBV29-1 and TRBJ1-2; 8 bases align to TRBD1. Germline CDR1 is SQVTM and CDR2 is ANQGSEA. V was pared by 3 bases and J by 8 bases, with 23 bases of the junction left unmatched. The CDR3 runs 18 residues. CDR3 coding DNA: TGCAGCGTTGACTTCAGGGGGCGCGGTCTACTAGGGGTGTACGGCTACACCTTC. This sequence encodes CSVDFRGRGLLGVYGYTF.

The chain couples TRBV9 to TRBJ1-2; TRBD1 matches 7 bases. This CDR3 is built from 16 residues. From germline, CDR1 is SGDLS and CDR2 YYNGEE. V trimming: 4 bases; J trimming: 4 bases; junction bases outside the gene matches: 13. This CDR3 reads CASSLYQGGASYGYTF. DNA of the CDR3: TGTGCCAGCAGCCTCTACCAAGGGGGCGCTTCCTATGGCTACACCTTC.

This clone was observed a handful of times. This rearrangement joins TRBV4-1 to TRBJ2-7; 7 bases are a match to TRBD2. The CDR3 loop spans 15 amino acids. V shed 2 bases, J shed 4 bases, and the junction held 8 bases outside the gene matches. Germline CDR1 is MGHRA and CDR2 is YSYEKL. Written as DNA, the CDR3 is TGCGCCAGCAGCCAATGGTCGGGAGGTGGGTACGAGCAGTACTTC. Protein sequence: CASSQWSGGGYEQYF.